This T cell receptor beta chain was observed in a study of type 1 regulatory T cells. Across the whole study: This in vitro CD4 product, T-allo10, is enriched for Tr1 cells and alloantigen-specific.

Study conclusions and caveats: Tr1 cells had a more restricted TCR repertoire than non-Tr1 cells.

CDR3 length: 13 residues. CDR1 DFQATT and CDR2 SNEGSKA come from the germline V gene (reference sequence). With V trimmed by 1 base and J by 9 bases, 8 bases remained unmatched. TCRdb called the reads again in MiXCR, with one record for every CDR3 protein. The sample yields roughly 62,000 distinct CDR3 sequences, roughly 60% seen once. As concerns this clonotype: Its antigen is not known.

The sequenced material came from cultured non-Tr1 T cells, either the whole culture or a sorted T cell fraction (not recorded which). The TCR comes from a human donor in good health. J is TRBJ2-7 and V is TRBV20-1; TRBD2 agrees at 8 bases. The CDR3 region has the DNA TGCAGTGCTAGAGGGGGACTAGTAGACGGGCAGTACTTC. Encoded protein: CSARGGLVDGQYF.